One and the same sample provided the 20 T cell receptor beta chains below, sequenced in a study of cytomegalovirus exposure and HLA in healthy donors. This PCR relied on a set of 60 Vbeta primers and 13 Jbeta primers. Sequencing used immunoSEQ multiplex PCR; TCRdb keeps in-frame clones, though not all of them. The data hold about 140,000 clones, with approximately 84% observed a single time. Sequenced sample: PBMCs. The receptor set was obtained from a woman aged 40 to 55 in good health and CMV-seronegative.

Note on this clone: Additional DNA sequences in this sample encode the identical CDR3. The genes are TRBV10-3 and TRBJ2-5, with a weak D call TRBD2 (6 bases). The CDR3 length is 16 residues. V lost 9 bases and J lost 2, with 22 bases in between. Germline loops: CDR1 ENHRY, CDR2 SYGVKD. The CDR3 DNA reads as TGTGCCATTGGGGTAAGGTCTGGAGGGGCACAAGAGACCCAGTACTTC. Residues: CAIGVRSGGAQETQYF.

V usage is TRBV11-2 and J usage is TRBJ2-7, with D possibly being TRBD1 (6 bases). This CDR3 comprises 15 residues. Germline V gene sequence: CDR1 SGHAT, CDR2 FQNNGV. Deletions cut 3 bases from V and 4 bases from J, with 16 bases between. The CDR3 region is CASSFHYSGTYEQYF. In nucleotides, the CDR3 is TGTGCCAGCAGCTTCCATTACTCCGGGACATACGAGCAGTACTTC.

This clone was observed a few times. The chain employs TRBV2 and TRBJ1-5; the D gene is possibly TRBD1 (5 bases). The CDR3 has 14 amino acids. Trimming removed 1 base from V and 6 bases from J, with 10 bases in between. From germline, CDR1 is SNHLY and CDR2 FYNNEI. DNA of the CDR3: TGTGCCAGCAGTGAAGGGGGCGAAGTTCAGCCCCAGCATTTT. As protein: CASSEGGEVQPQHF. Variable domain in full (rest from reference TRBV2 and TRBJ1-5): EPEVTQTPSHQVTQMGQEVILRCVPISNHLYFYWYRQILGQKVEFLVSFYNNEISEKSEIFDDQFSVERPDGSNFTLKIRSTKLEDSAMYFCASSEGGEVQPQHFGDGTRLSIL.

Turning to this clone: Other DNA sequences in the sample encode the same CDR3. The chain is built from TRBV19 and TRBJ1-5; D may be TRBD1 (5 bases). Trimming stripped 7 bases from V and 0 bases from J, with 13 bases between. Per the germline V gene, CDR1 is LNHDA and CDR2 is SQIVND (reference sequence). This CDR3 contains 15 residues. For the CDR3, the DNA is TGTGCCAGTACCACCCTGGGGCATAGCAATCAGCCCCAGCATTTT. Translating it yields CASTTLGHSNQPQHF.

This clone came up once. The rearrangement links TRBV28 to TRBJ1-5, with D unclear. In germline, CDR1 is MDHEN, CDR2 SYDVKM. V was trimmed by 5 bases and J by 7 bases, leaving 9 bases between them. This CDR3 contains 12 residues. CDR3 bases: TGTGCCAGCAGTCCCACCGGGCAGCCCCAGCATTTT. This translates into CASSPTGQPQHF.

This clone has a single count. The rearrangement links TRBV7-8 to TRBJ1-1; possibly TRBD1 for D (6 bases). Germline V CDR1 and CDR2: SGHVS, FQNEAQ. V was cut by 5 bases and J by 5 bases, with 18 bases left in between. The CDR3 is 15 amino acids. CDR3 sequence (DNA): TGTGCCAGCAGCCCCCAGAGGGGGGGAGGGACTGAAGCTTTCTTT. Residues: CASSPQRGGGTEAFF.

The chain links TRBV6-5 to TRBJ1-2; D possibly corresponds to TRBD1 (5 bases). The CDR3 covers 16 residues. V was cut by 1 base and J by 4 bases, with 16 bases left in between. The germline V gene has CDR1 MNHEY and CDR2 SVGAGI. The chain's CDR3 is CASSYFVDSWGYGYTF. Written as DNA, the CDR3 is TGTGCCAGCAGTTACTTCGTCGACAGCTGGGGCTATGGCTACACCTTC.

The chain carries TRBV5-1 and TRBJ2-1; 8 positions match TRBD2. Germline-derived CDR1 and CDR2 are SGHRS and YFSETQ. The CDR3 consists of 16 residues. Trimming at V came to 1 base and at J to 6 bases, leaving 9 bases not matched to a gene. The CDR3 sequence is CASSLYGTRPSNEQFF. The CDR3 DNA is TGCGCCAGCAGCTTGTACGGGACTAGACCCTCCAATGAGCAGTTCTTC.

This chain links TRBV6-5 with TRBJ2-7; unclear D gene. V was pared by 2 bases and J by 2 bases, with 13 bases between. This CDR3 region has 15 residues. CDR1 and CDR2 from the germline V gene are MNHEY and SVGAGI. CDR3 protein: CASSYLAGTPYEQYF. CDR3 DNA sequence: TGTGCCAGCAGTTACCTTGCCGGTACGCCCTACGAGCAGTACTTC.

The gene calls are TRBV19 and TRBJ2-7, with 7 bases fitting TRBD1. The germline CDR1 and CDR2 sequences are LNHDA and SQIVND (reference sequence). The CDR3 sequence is 13 residues long. The V gene end was trimmed by 3 bases and the J gene end by 4 bases; junction bases not matched to a gene: 3. The DNA of the CDR3 is TGTGCCAGTAGTATCAACAGGGGTTACGAGCAGTACTTC. Protein sequence: CASSINRGYEQYF.

The rearrangement uses TRBV6-1 and TRBJ1-1; D perhaps matches TRBD1 (6 bases). The V end was cut by 2 bases, the J end by 11 bases, with 15 bases between. Germline V gene sequence: CDR1 MNHNS, CDR2 SASEGT. The CDR3 consists of 13 residues. This chain's CDR3 is CASSESLRGRAFF. CDR3 DNA sequence: TGTGCCAGCAGTGAAAGCCTCAGGGGCAGGGCTTTCTTT.

This chain connects TRBV7-9 to TRBJ2-3; D not resolved. This CDR3 comprises 13 residues. Germline values: CDR1 SEHNR, CDR2 FQNEAQ (reference sequence). The V end lost 3 bases, the J end lost 5 bases, and 9 bases lay between the germline ends. In nucleotides, the CDR3 is TGTGCCAGCAGCTTCAATCTAGAAGATACGCAGTATTTT. It codes for CASSFNLEDTQYF.

V is TRBV2 and J is TRBJ2-7; D is uncertain. Germline lookup yields CDR1 SNHLY and CDR2 FYNNEI. V was pared by 5 bases and J by 5 bases, with 7 bases between. This CDR3 is 11 amino acids long. CDR3 region: CASSPLDEQYF. The CDR3 coding sequence is TGTGCCAGCAGTCCCCTAGACGAGCAGTACTTC.

The CDR3 DNA reads as TGTGCCAGCAGCCCGGGGACTAGCGGATATCAAGAGACCCAGTACTTC. It encodes CASSPGTSGYQETQYF. The genes are TRBV27 and TRBJ2-5, with TRBD2 identical over 11 bases. Germline V CDR1 and CDR2: MNHEY, SMNVEV (reference sequence). CDR3 length: 16 residues. Germline trimming cut 6 bases from V and 2 bases from J; bases unmatched to any gene: 8.

The rearrangement links TRBV19 to TRBJ1-2; a possible D gene is TRBD1 (5 bases). The CDR3 totals 13 residues. CDR1 is LNHDA, CDR2 SQIVND, per germline (reference sequence). Trimming removed 5 bases at V and 1 base at J, with 8 bases between. The CDR3 region is CASSVTDNYGYTF. As DNA, the CDR3 is TGTGCCAGTAGTGTGACAGATAACTATGGCTACACCTTC. The whole variable domain, remainder taken from reference TRBV19 and TRBJ1-2, is DGGITQSPKYLFRKEGQNVTLSCEQNLNHDAMYWYRQDPGQGLRLIYYSQIVNDFQKGDIAEGYSVSREKKESFPLTVTSAQKNPTAFYLCASSVTDNYGYTFGSGTRLTVV.

The chain uses TRBV13 and TRBJ2-7; 14 bases agree with TRBD2. Trimming cost V 5 bases and J 2 bases; bases outside gene matches: 14. Germline values: CDR1 PRHDT, CDR2 FYEKMQ (reference sequence). This CDR3 comprises 19 residues. CDR3 sequence reads: CASSQIGGTSGRGAYEQYF. CDR3 bases: TGTGCCAGCAGCCAAATAGGTGGGACTAGCGGGAGAGGGGCCTACGAGCAGTACTTC.

The chain combines TRBV7-9 with TRBJ1-1; 7 positions match TRBD1. In germline, CDR1 is SEHNR, CDR2 FQNEAQ (reference sequence). This CDR3 is 13 amino acids long. V was clipped by 3 bases and J by 6 bases; unmatched bases: 4. The CDR3: CASSFQQGSEAFF. For the CDR3, the DNA is TGTGCCAGCAGCTTTCAACAGGGGTCTGAAGCTTTCTTT.

The genes are TRBV28 and TRBJ1-2; tentative D call: TRBD1 (6 bases). V shed 3 bases and J shed 5 bases, with 19 bases lying between them. The germline gives CDR1 MDHEN, CDR2 SYDVKM. The CDR3 extends over 16 amino acids. This CDR3 is CASSLWTVQDLYGYTF. The CDR3 DNA reads TGTGCCAGCAGTTTGTGGACAGTGCAAGACCTATATGGCTACACCTTC.

This clone was counted a single time. The genes are TRBV5-1 and TRBJ1-1, with TRBD1 identical over 11 bases. J was trimmed by 1 base and V by 2 bases; bases with no gene match: 13. Looked up from germline, CDR1 is SGHRS and CDR2 is YFSETQ. The CDR3 loop spans 19 amino acids. The CDR3, as DNA: TGCGCCAGCAGCTTCCTACCATCTGGGACAGGGGGAGGGAACACTGAAGCTTTCTTT. This translates into CASSFLPSGTGGGNTEAFF.

The rearrangement uses TRBV7-9 and TRBJ2-7; possible D gene TRBD1, 6 bases. This CDR3 contains 12 residues. Germline V gives CDR1 SEHNR, CDR2 FQNEAQ (reference sequence). The V gene lost 9 bases and the J gene lost 3 bases, with 12 bases spanning the gap. The CDR3 is CASTDRHYEQYF. For the CDR3, the DNA is TGTGCCAGTACCGACAGGCACTACGAGCAGTACTTC. The whole variable domain, filled in from reference TRBV7-9 and TRBJ2-7, reads DTGVSQNPRHKITKRGQNVTFRCDPISEHNRLYWYRQTLGQGPEFLTYFQNEAQLEKSRLLSDRFSAERPKGSFSTLEIQRTEQGDSAMYLCASTDRHYEQYFGPGTRLTVT.